This TCR beta chain comes out of a study of cytomegalovirus exposure and HLA in healthy donors. Whole-study results and caveats: Later analysis demonstrated an association between a missense DCLRE1C variant and TCR beta V- and J-gene trimming.

V was clipped by 2 bases and J by 6 bases, with 7 bases between them. CDR1 and CDR2 (germline): SGHAT, FQNNGV. The CDR3 runs 13 residues. PCR amplification relied on 60 Vbeta primers (plus 13 Jbeta primers). Sequenced by immunoSEQ multiplex PCR; TCRdb stores in-frame clones only, minus some. The sample lists over 150,000 clones, around 84% occurring once. The donors gave bone marrow, and they were healthy. This clone was seen just once. What it binds is unknown. Sequencing was performed on PBMCs. The source of this sequence is a male donor in good health and CMV-seropositive. This rearrangement joins TRBV11-2 to TRBJ2-2; D unresolved. This chain's CDR3 is CASSLMSAGELFF. The CDR3, as DNA: TGTGCCAGCAGCTTAATGTCGGCCGGGGAGCTGTTTTTT.